This T cell receptor beta chain derives from a study of T cell repertoires in cytomegalovirus infection. For the study at large: Signatures in public TCR beta sequences pointed to both CMV infection and matching HLA type.

TCRdb redid the calling of the reads with MiXCR, one entry per CDR3 protein. The sample shows more than 85,000 distinct CDR3 sequences, 29% of them seen only once. Remarks on this clonotype: Antigen unknown.

Study-level findings and limits: Ex vivo responses were dominated by HLA-C-restricted CMV-specific TCR beta clonotypes. Cumulative frequency of public TCR beta families picked out carriers of CMV plus the relevant HLA.

The V gene's germline CDR1 is SGHTA and CDR2 FQGTGA. V lost 4 bases to trimming and J lost 2 bases; unmatched junction nucleotides: 12. This CDR3 comprises 17 residues. The rearrangement joins TRBV7-3 to TRBJ2-7, with TRBD2 identical over 9 bases. This clonotype was obtained from a human donor in good health (CMV status not recorded). Some clones in this sample may be carry-over from other donors' samples. The material sequenced was CD8+ T cells from cultured PBMCs, taken from culture after CMV antigen stimulation. The CDR3 here is CASSSRGGRNNPYEQYF. In nucleotides, the CDR3 is TGTGCCAGCAGCTCGCGGGGGGGGCGAAACAATCCCTACGAGCAGTACTTC.